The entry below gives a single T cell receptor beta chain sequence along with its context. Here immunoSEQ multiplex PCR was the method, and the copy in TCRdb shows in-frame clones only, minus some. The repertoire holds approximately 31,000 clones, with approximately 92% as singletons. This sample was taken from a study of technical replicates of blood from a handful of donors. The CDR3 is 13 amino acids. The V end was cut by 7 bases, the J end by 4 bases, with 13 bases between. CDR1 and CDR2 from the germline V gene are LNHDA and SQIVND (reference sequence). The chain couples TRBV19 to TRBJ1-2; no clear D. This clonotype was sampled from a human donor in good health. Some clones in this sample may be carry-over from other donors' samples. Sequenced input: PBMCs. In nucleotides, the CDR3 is TGTGCCAGTACTCCTATCGGGTCCTATGGCTACACCTTC. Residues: CASTPIGSYGYTF.